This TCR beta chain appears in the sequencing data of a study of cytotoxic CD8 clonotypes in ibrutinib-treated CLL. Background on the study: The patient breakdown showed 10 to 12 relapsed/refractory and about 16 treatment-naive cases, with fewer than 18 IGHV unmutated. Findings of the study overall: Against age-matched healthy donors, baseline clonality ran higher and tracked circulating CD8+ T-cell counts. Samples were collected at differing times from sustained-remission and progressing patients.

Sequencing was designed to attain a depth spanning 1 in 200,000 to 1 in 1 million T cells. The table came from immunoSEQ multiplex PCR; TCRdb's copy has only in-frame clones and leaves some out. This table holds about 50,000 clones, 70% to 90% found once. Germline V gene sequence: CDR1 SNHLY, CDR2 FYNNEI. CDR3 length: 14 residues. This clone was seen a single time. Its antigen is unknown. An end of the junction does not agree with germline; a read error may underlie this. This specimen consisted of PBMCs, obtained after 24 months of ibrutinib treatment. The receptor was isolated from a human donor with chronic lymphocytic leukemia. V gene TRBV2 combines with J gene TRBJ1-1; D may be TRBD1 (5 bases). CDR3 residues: CASRRDGTYPEAFF. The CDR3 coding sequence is TGTGCCAGCCGCCGGGACGGAACCTATCCTGAGGCTTTCTTT.